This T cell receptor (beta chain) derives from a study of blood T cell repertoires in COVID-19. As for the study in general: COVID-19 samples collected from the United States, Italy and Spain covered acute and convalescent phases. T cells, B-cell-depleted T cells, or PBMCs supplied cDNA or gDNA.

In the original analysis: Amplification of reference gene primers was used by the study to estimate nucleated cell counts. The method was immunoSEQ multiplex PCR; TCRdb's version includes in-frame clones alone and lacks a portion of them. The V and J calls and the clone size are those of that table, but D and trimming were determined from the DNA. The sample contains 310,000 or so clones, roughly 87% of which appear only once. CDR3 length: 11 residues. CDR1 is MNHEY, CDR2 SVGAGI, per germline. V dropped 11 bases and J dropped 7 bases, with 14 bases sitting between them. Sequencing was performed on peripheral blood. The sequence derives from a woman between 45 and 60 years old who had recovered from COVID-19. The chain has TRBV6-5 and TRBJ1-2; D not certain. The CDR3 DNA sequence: TGTGCCTCCCCGGGGTCGGTTGGCTACACCTTC. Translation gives CASPGSVGYTF.